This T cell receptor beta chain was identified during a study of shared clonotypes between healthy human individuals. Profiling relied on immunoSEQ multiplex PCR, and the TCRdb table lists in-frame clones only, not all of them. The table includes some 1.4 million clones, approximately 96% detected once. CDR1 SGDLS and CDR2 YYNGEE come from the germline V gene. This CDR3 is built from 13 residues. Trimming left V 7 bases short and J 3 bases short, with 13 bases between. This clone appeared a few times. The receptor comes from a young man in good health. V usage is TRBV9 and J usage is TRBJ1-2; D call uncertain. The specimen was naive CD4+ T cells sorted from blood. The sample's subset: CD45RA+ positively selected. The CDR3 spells CASLGGIHYGYTF. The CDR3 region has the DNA TGTGCCAGCCTCGGCGGAATACACTATGGCTACACCTTC.